This T cell receptor (beta chain) originates from a study of cytomegalovirus exposure and HLA in healthy donors. Study-level points and caveats: Presence/absence comparisons presumed near-even sequencing depth among donors. Productive rates of about 87% or about 30% were seen for most TCR beta V segments in an earlier analysis.

It was with 60 Vbeta and 13 Jbeta primers that the PCR ran. Profiling relied on immunoSEQ multiplex PCR, and the TCRdb table lists in-frame clones only, not all of them. The repertoire holds around 150,000 clones, with over 65% as singletons. This clone was detected only once. The antigen is not known. A junction boundary mismatches the germline segment, possibly from a read error. Each donor was nominally healthy when sampled (though unrecorded immune exposures were likely). The CDR3 length is 13 residues. CDR1 and CDR2 (germline): SSHAT, FNYEAQ (reference sequence). The sequenced sample was PBMCs. This receptor was obtained from a middle-aged man in good health and CMV-seropositive. This rearrangement joins TRBV7-7 to TRBJ2-5; D is unclear. The CDR3 region is CASSLNSEETQYF. In DNA, the CDR3 is TGTGCTAGCAGCTTAAATTCTGAAGAGACCCAGTACTTC.